These 14 T cell receptor beta chains share one sample of origin, sequenced in a study of control samples from healthy donors and cancer patients. Generated by immunoSEQ multiplex PCR, the TCRdb table keeps only in-frame clones and is missing some. The repertoire holds roughly 80,000 clones, about 88% seen once, with around 5.7% in the top ten. Sequencing was performed on blood. These receptors were collected from a woman aged 45-65 years in good health.

CDR3 sequence: CASSSWGSTDTQYF. CDR3 DNA: TGTGCCAGCAGCTCTTGGGGATCCACAGATACGCAGTATTTT. V is TRBV9 and J is TRBJ2-3; D is uncertain. Germline values: CDR1 SGDLS, CDR2 YYNGEE. The V and J ends lost 4 bases and 2 bases respectively, with 11 bases between them. The CDR3 is 14 residues long. The full variable domain, completed using reference TRBV9 and TRBJ2-3, is DSGVTQTPKHLITATGQRVTLRCSPRSGDLSVYWYQQSLDQGLQFLIQYYNGEERAKGNILERFSAQQFPDLHSELNLSSLELGDSALYFCASSSWGSTDTQYFGPGTRLTVL.

The V and J genes are TRBV5-6 and TRBJ2-1; D is ambiguous. Germline V gene data show CDR1 as SGHDT and CDR2 as YYEEEE. Trimming took off 2 bases at V and 7 bases at J, with 4 bases between the two ends. CDR3 length equals 11 residues. CDR3 bases: TGTGCCAGCAGCTTTACAAATGAGCAGTTCTTC. This gives the protein CASSFTNEQFF.

Here the CDR3 DNA reads TGTGCCAGCAGCACAGACAGTCAAGAGACCCAGTACTTC. This gives the protein CASSTDSQETQYF. This rearrangement joins TRBV9 to TRBJ2-5; possible D gene TRBD1, 5 bases. This CDR3 is built from 13 residues. Germline V gene sequence: CDR1 SGDLS, CDR2 YYNGEE. The V end was cut by 4 bases, the J end by 2 bases, with 9 bases between.

The gene calls are TRBV5-1 and TRBJ1-1; 7 nucleotides agree with TRBD1. J gave up 5 bases and V 0 bases, and 10 bases lay outside the gene matches. Per germline, CDR1 SGHRS and CDR2 YFSETQ. The CDR3 covers 16 residues. CDR3 loop: CASSLGERGRGTEAFF. The CDR3 DNA reads TGCGCCAGCAGCTTGGGAGAAAGGGGGCGTGGGACTGAAGCTTTCTTT.

The chain joins TRBV5-6 to TRBJ2-3; the match to TRBD1 covers 8 bases. CDR1 SGHDT and CDR2 YYEEEE come from the germline V gene. The ends lost 2 bases at V and 3 bases at J; junction bases unmatched: 8. The length of the CDR3 is 16 residues. The CDR3 nucleotides read TGTGCCAGCAGCTTTACCGGGACAGGCCGTACAGATACGCAGTATTTT. Its translation: CASSFTGTGRTDTQYF.

The chain combines TRBV6-1 with TRBJ1-4; D call uncertain. The CDR3 runs to 15 residues. The germline V gene has CDR1 MNHNS and CDR2 SASEGT. V dropped 3 bases and J dropped 7 bases, with 15 bases sitting between them. CDR3 DNA: TGTGCCAGCAGTGATCAAGTTGGGGAGGCTGAAAAACTGTTTTTT. It codes for CASSDQVGEAEKLFF.

This clone showed up just a few times. The chain employs TRBV21-1 and TRBJ2-1; TRBD2 is the table's D call and was not checked against the DNA. TRBV21-1 is a known pseudogene. The length of the CDR3 is 9 residues. The CDR3 coding sequence is TGTGCCACCCGTAATGAGCAGTTCTTC. Encoded protein: CATRNEQFF.

This clone was seen many times. The chain couples TRBV7-9 to TRBJ1-6; D not certain. The CDR3 length is 14 residues. V shed 3 bases and J shed 7 bases, with 10 bases lying between them. Per the germline V gene, CDR1 is SEHNR and CDR2 is FQNEAQ (reference sequence). CDR3 sequence (DNA): TGTGCCAGCAGCTTTGTAACCGCAAATTCACCCCTCCACTTT. Translation gives CASSFVTANSPLHF.

The CDR3 loop is CAWGGADEQFF. In nucleotides, the CDR3 is TGTGCCTGGGGGGGGGCCGATGAGCAGTTCTTC. The genes are TRBV30 and TRBJ2-1; D perhaps matches TRBD2 (7 bases). Germline V CDR1 and CDR2: GTSNPN, SVGIG (reference sequence). This CDR3 spans 11 amino acids. Between the trimmed V and J ends, which lost 5 bases and 8 bases, there was a span of 10 bases.

The V and J genes are TRBV29-1 and TRBJ2-3; D is tentatively TRBD1 or TRBD2 (5 bases each). The germline V gene has CDR1 SQVTM and CDR2 ANQGSEA. This CDR3 is 15 amino acids long. V lost 1 base to trimming and J lost 3 bases, with 14 bases between them. The DNA for the CDR3 is TGCAGCGTTGAAGGTCGTGTGGGGGTTACAGATACGCAGTATTTT. As protein: CSVEGRVGVTDTQYF.

The V call is TRBV9, the J call TRBJ1-6; tentative D call: TRBD1 (6 bases). CDR3 length: 16 residues. The germline V gene encodes CDR1 SGDLS and CDR2 YYNGEE. V was clipped by 3 bases and J by 5 bases, with 15 bases between them. This chain's CDR3 is CASSAQGPFDNSPLHF. For the CDR3, the DNA is TGTGCCAGCAGCGCACAGGGTCCCTTTGATAATTCACCCCTCCACTTT. Using reference TRBV9 and TRBJ1-6 for the parts outside the CDR3, the full variable domain is DSGVTQTPKHLITATGQRVTLRCSPRSGDLSVYWYQQSLDQGLQFLIQYYNGEERAKGNILERFSAQQFPDLHSELNLSSLELGDSALYFCASSAQGPFDNSPLHFGNGTRLTVT.

The chain is built from TRBV5-6 and TRBJ2-1; 8 bases fit TRBD1. CDR1 and CDR2 (germline): SGHDT, YYEEEE. The CDR3 spans 15 residues. The V gene end was trimmed by 5 bases and the J gene end by 0 bases; junction bases not matched to a gene: 4. CDR3 DNA: TGTGCCAGCAGAAAAGGACAGGGCTCCTACAATGAGCAGTTCTTC. Translated: CASRKGQGSYNEQFF.

The chain recombines TRBV9 with TRBJ1-2, with 7 bases identical to TRBD1. In germline, CDR1 is SGDLS, CDR2 YYNGEE. The trim removed 4 bases at V and 6 bases at J, leaving 12 bases unmatched. This CDR3 contains 15 residues. The CDR3 here is CASSTRGQFGHGYTF. The CDR3, as DNA: TGTGCCAGCAGCACCCGGGGACAGTTTGGCCATGGCTACACCTTC.

V usage is TRBV10-3 and J usage is TRBJ1-2, with 7 bases identical to TRBD1. Trimming took 5 bases from V and 2 from J; bases not matched to a gene: 5. Germline lookup yields CDR1 ENHRY and CDR2 SYGVKD. This CDR3 has 14 amino acids. Here the CDR3 reads CAISPKGQNYGYTF. CDR3 DNA: TGTGCCATCAGTCCAAAGGGACAGAACTATGGCTACACCTTC.